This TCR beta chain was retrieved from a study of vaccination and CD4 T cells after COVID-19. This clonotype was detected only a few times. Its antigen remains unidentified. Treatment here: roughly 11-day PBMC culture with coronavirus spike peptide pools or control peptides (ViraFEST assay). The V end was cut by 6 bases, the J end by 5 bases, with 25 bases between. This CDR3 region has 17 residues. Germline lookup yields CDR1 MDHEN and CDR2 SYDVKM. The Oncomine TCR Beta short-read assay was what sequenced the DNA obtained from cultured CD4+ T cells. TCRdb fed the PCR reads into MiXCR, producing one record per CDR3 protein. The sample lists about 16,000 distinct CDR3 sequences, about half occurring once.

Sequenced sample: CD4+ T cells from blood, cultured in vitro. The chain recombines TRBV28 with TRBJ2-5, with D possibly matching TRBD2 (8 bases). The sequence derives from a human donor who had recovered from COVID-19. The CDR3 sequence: CASSPLQGRGDRETQYF. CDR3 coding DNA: TGTGCCAGCAGCCCGCTACAGGGGCGGGGGGACCGGGAGACCCAGTACTTC. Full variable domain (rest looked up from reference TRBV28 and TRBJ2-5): DVKVTQSSRYLVKRTGEKVFLECVQDMDHENMFWYRQDPGLGLRLIYFSYDVKMKEKGDIPEGYSVSREKKERFSLILESASTNQTSMYLCASSPLQGRGDRETQYFGPGTRLLVL.